This record covers a single T cell receptor (beta chain). No antigen is known for it. No quality values exist for individual bases; no much larger clone is one base distant. Per the germline V gene, MDHEN is the CDR1 and SYDVKM is the CDR2. The CDR3 runs 16 amino acids, cysteine and phenylalanine included. The kept DNA is CDR3 alone, 48 bases in frame from the first base. Trimming takes 6 bases from V and 0 bases from J, and the germline ends sit 16 bases apart. The library was made by the immunoSEQ multiplex PCR assay. Alongside multiparametric flow cytometry, deep sequencing of rearranged TCR beta loci was used to profile the T cell repertoires. TCRdb mirrors the immuneACCESS table, restricted to in-frame sequences. Some clones are absent from its copies; in checked studies, under half trace to an unresolved V gene, and the reason for the others is unknown. This sample holds about 12,000 clones; 89% were observed only once. The top ten constitute 3.3% of the sample.

The sample comes from a study of lymphopenia after photon versus proton radiotherapy (dated by TCRdb to about 2019). General notes on the study: Photon and proton radiation therapy were compared by the study for their immunological effects in patients with gastrointestinal tumors who developed high-grade lymphopenia. The roughly 21 patients in the cohort had gastrointestinal tumors, were treated with either photon or proton therapy, and subsequently developed lymphopenia. The study aimed to characterize how the two radiation modalities differ in their impact on the immune system.

Study-level results and caveats: After the lymphocyte count nadir, oligoclonal expansion, especially of CD8+ Temra cells, was observed in photon-treated repertoires, and the drop in diversity was driven by this expansion. The survival association was assessed only in patients who died, and the authors presented better survival with proton therapy as a possibility rather than a demonstrated result. Proton-treated patients stayed relatively stable during treatment, while photon-treated patients lost naive T cells and TCR diversity and gained effector/memory populations. Among patients across the cohort who died, overall survival time showed an inverse correlation with a larger post-nadir drop in TCR diversity.

Here the sequenced sample was peripheral blood, taken from a patient treated with proton-based radiotherapy. This TCR was recovered from a man between 60 and 75 years old with pancreatic cancer. The chain is assembled from TRBV28 and TRBJ2-3; no D gene call is confident. The nucleotide sequence reads TGTGCCAGCAGGGTCTTTGGACGGATTAGCACAGATACGCAGTATTTT. This translates into CASRVFGRISTDTQYF.